This T cell receptor (beta chain) was identified in a study of OX40 agonist ivuxolimab in advanced cancers. Study overall: The patients' treatment was ivuxolimab, an agonistic anti-OX40 (CD134) antibody. Mean age approximately 59 years, range 23 to 79; approximately 83% male. Points from the study as a whole: At 0.1-3.0 mg/kg, partial responders had clonal expansion among the lowest observed.

Autoimmune disease history or systemic immunosuppression meant exclusion. The germline V gene has CDR1 PRHDT and CDR2 FYEKMQ (reference sequence). The CDR3 runs 18 residues. Of note for this clone: What it recognizes is unknown. One junction end does not reproduce the germline sequence, and a read error may be involved.

Clones were sequenced by immunoSEQ multiplex PCR, and TCRdb holds only the in-frame ones, with some missing. Among about 70,000 clones, around 83% were seen once, and the ten largest hold 5.5% to 8.5%. Sequencing used CD4+ or CD8+ T cells sorted from blood, obtained in a trial of the OX40 agonist ivuxolimab. The gene calls are TRBV13 and TRBJ2-3, with 10 bases that match TRBD2. The TCR sequence derives from an adult with an advanced solid tumor such as melanoma, head and neck, liver or kidney cancer. For the CDR3, the DNA is TGTGCCAGCAGCGTAGGACTAGCGGAATATACTAGCACAGATACGCAGTATTTT. As protein: CASSVGLAEYTSTDTQYF.